This is a list of T cell receptor beta chains from one sample in a study of T cell repertoires in cytomegalovirus infection. Their antigens remain unidentified. TCRdb re-called the reads through MiXCR, storing one row per CDR3 protein. The sample yields 100,000 to 150,000 distinct CDR3 sequences, about 32% seen once. The source material was CD8+ T cells from cultured PBMCs, sampled from culture after CMV antigen stimulation. These receptors originate from a human donor in good health (CMV status not recorded). Some clones in this sample may be carry-over from other donors' samples. The CDR3 runs from the conserved cysteine through the conserved F or W. The D gene is left open where the match is weak. Expanded clones get a size class; other rows say once, few or many, or leave the size out.

V gene	J gene	clone size	D gene	CDR3 DNA	CDR3 protein
TRBV5-1	TRBJ1-2	-	-	TGCGCCAGCAGCTTGAATCCGGGTCGCGGACGCAACTATGGCTACACCTTC	CASSLNPGRGRNYGYTF
TRBV7-9	TRBJ2-5	many	TRBD2	TGTGCCAGCAGTCGGATGACTAGCGGGGAGCCCTTCGAGGAGACCCAGTACTTC	CASSRMTSGEPFEETQYF
TRBV12-3/TRBV12-4	TRBJ1-2	-	-	TGTGCCAGCAGTCTACAGGGATTCCTTAACTATGGCTACACCTTC	CASSLQGFLNYGYTF
TRBV20-1	TRBJ2-7	few	-	TGCAGTGCTGAGGGGAGCCTGTACTACGAGCAGTACTTC	CSAEGSLYYEQYF
TRBV27	TRBJ2-2	-	-	TGTGCCAGCAGTTTCCGGTGGAGGAACACCGGGGAGCTGTTTTTT	CASSFRWRNTGELFF
TRBV25-1	TRBJ1-2	few	TRBD1	TGTGCCAGCACTACCGGGACAGGAGCCCCATATGGCTACACCTTC	CASTTGTGAPYGYTF
TRBV19	TRBJ2-1	-	TRBD2	TGTGCCAGTGGGACTAGCGGGGGCCACAATGAGCAGTTCTTC	CASGTSGGHNEQFF
TRBV29-1	TRBJ1-5	-	TRBD1	TGCAGCGTTGACCGGGACAGGGAGCATCAGCCCCAGCATTTT	CSVDRDREHQPQHF
TRBV6-2/TRBV6-3	TRBJ1-1	-	-	TGTGCCAGCAGTGGACCCAGGGATATACGGGCGGCCGGCACTGAAGCTTTCTTT	CASSGPRDIRAAGTEAFF
TRBV7-8	TRBJ1-2	few	-	TGTGCCAGCAGCTTACTAATTGGGACGGTTGACTATGGCTACACCTTC	CASSLLIGTVDYGYTF
TRBV11-2	TRBJ2-7	-	-	TGTGCCAGCAGCCACCACCCTGGTACGAGCGAGCAGTACTTC	CASSHHPGTSEQYF
TRBV6-6	TRBJ1-3	-	TRBD1	TGTGCCAGCAGCTTCCGACAGGGCCCCTCTGGAAACACCATATATTTT	CASSFRQGPSGNTIYF
TRBV7-2	TRBJ1-1	-	-	TGTGCCAGCAGCTCCTCCGCTCTGAACACTGAAGCTTTCTTT	CASSSSALNTEAFF
TRBV10-3	TRBJ2-7	-	-	TGTGCCATCAGTGATAGCAAGGGACAATACGAGCAGTACTTC	CAISDSKGQYEQYF
TRBV2	TRBJ1-5	-	-	TGTGCCAGCAGCCCCTTTAGCAATCAGCCCCAGCATTTT	CASSPFSNQPQHF
TRBV4-1	TRBJ1-1	-	-	TGCGCCAGCAGCCAAGATTTGGGGGACACTGAAGCTTTCTTT	CASSQDLGDTEAFF
TRBV20-1	TRBJ2-1	-	-	TGCAGTGCTAGCCCGGGCCTTTCAACCTACAATGAGCAGTTCTTC	CSASPGLSTYNEQFF
TRBV7-6	TRBJ1-5	few	-	TGTGCCAGCAGCCATGGTGGCAGGTCTGATCAGCCCCAGCATTTT	CASSHGGRSDQPQHF
TRBV7-2	TRBJ1-5	few	TRBD1	TGTGCCAGCAGCCCGGGACAGCATAGCAATCAGCCCCAGCATTTT	CASSPGQHSNQPQHF
TRBV7-2	TRBJ2-5	many	TRBD2	TGTGCCAGCAGCTTGTCCCTAGCGGGGGGCTGGGAGACCCAGTACTTC	CASSLSLAGGWETQYF
TRBV10-3	TRBJ2-1	-	-	TGTGCCATCAGTGAGTCACCCCTAGGGCAGTTCTTC	CAISESPLGQFF
TRBV7-9	TRBJ2-1	many	-	TGTGCCAGCAGCTTTTGGGCCATACACAATGAGCAGTTCTTC	CASSFWAIHNEQFF
TRBV9	TRBJ1-6	few	TRBD1	TGTGCCAGCAGCCCCACGACAGGGCGTAATTCACCCCTCCACTTT	CASSPTTGRNSPLHF
TRBV7-8	TRBJ1-5	few	TRBD1	TGTGCCAGCAGCTTAGGAGCAGGGGGCTTAGGAGGCAATCAGCCCCAGCATTTT	CASSLGAGGLGGNQPQHF
TRBV7-2	TRBJ1-2	many	-	TGTGCCAGCAGCGGGACGGACTCCCACGTCTATGGCTACACCTTC	CASSGTDSHVYGYTF
TRBV7-2	TRBJ1-3	many	-	TGTGCCAGCAGCTTAGCTCTCTGGGAGGCAGGGAGCTCTGGAAACACCATATATTTT	CASSLALWEAGSSGNTIYF
TRBV7-6	TRBJ1-2	-	TRBD1	TGTGCCAGCAGCACGACAGGGGGCGCGGTGGAATATGGCTACACCTTC	CASSTTGGAVEYGYTF
TRBV4-1	TRBJ2-5	-	-	TGCGCCAGCAGCGCGATGCAGGAGACCCAGTACTTC	CASSAMQETQYF